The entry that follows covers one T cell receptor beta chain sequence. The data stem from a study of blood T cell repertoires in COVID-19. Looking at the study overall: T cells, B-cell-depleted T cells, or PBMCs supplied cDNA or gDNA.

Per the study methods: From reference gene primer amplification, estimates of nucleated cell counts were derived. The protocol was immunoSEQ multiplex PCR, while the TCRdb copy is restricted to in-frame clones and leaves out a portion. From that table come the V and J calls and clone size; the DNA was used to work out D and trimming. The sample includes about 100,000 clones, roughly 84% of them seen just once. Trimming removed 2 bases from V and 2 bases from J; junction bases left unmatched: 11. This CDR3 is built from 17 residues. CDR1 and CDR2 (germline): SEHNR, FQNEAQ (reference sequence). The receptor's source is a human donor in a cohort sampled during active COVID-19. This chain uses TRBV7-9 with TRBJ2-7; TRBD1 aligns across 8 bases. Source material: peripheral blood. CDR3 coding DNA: TGTGCCAGCAGCTTATCAGGCGCAGGGGGCCTCGCCTACGAGCAGTACTTC. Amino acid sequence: CASSLSGAGGLAYEQYF.